A selection of T cell receptor beta chains follows, all from one sample in a study of blood T cell repertoires in COVID-19. Profiled with immunoSEQ multiplex PCR; TCRdb holds only in-frame clones, not every one. The table shows about 280,000 clones, with roughly 90% occurring only once. Input material: PBMCs or T cells enriched from blood (not recorded which). These receptors were collected from a woman aged 18-35 years with acute COVID-19. CDR3s include the opening cysteine and the closing phenylalanine or tryptophan. Fields, in order: J gene, D gene, clone size, V gene, CDR3 protein, CDR3 DNA. D genes are given only for firm matches. Clone size appears in some rows only: once, few, many, or a class for an expanded clone.

J: TRBJ2-3
D: NA
size: NA
V: TRBV5-1
CDR3: CASSPGQFSTDTQYF
DNA: TGCGCCAGCAGCCCCGGACAGTTTAGCACAGATACGCAGTATTTT

J: TRBJ2-2
D: NA
size: NA
V: TRBV4-1
CDR3: CASSHRTTDKNTGELFF
DNA: TGCGCCAGCAGCCACCGAACGACAGACAAGAACACCGGGGAGCTGTTTTTT

J: TRBJ2-5
D: TRBD2
size: NA
V: TRBV27
CDR3: CASSLGLAGGIQETQYF
DNA: TGTGCCAGCAGTTTGGGACTAGCGGGAGGGATCCAAGAGACCCAGTACTTC

J: TRBJ2-1
D: NA
size: once
V: TRBV7-3
CDR3: CASSPRQALRNEQFF
DNA: TGTGCCAGCAGCCCCCGACAGGCCCTCAGGAATGAGCAGTTCTTC

J: TRBJ2-1
D: NA
size: NA
V: TRBV7-3
CDR3: CASSLTGAADEQFF
DNA: TGTGCCAGCAGCTTAACGGGAGCTGCGGATGAGCAGTTCTTC

J: TRBJ1-1
D: NA
size: NA
V: TRBV13
CDR3: CASSLGRGNTEAFF
DNA: TGTGCCAGCAGCTTAGGCCGGGGGAACACTGAAGCTTTCTTT

J: TRBJ2-1
D: NA
size: NA
V: TRBV2
CDR3: CASSEDGPSYNEQFF
DNA: TGTGCCAGCAGTGAAGACGGTCCCTCCTACAATGAGCAGTTCTTC

J: TRBJ2-3
D: NA
size: NA
V: TRBV30
CDR3: CAWSVGSARIQSTQYF
DNA: TGTGCCTGGAGTGTAGGTAGCGCGAGGATTCAATCTACGCAGTATTTT

J: TRBJ1-4
D: TRBD1
size: once
V: TRBV6-5
CDR3: CASSNGQGAYEKLFF
DNA: TGTGCCAGCAGTAACGGACAGGGGGCTTATGAAAAACTGTTTTTT

J: TRBJ1-4
D: NA
size: NA
V: TRBV11-3
CDR3: CASSAGELFF
DNA: TGTGCCAGCAGCGCAGGTGAACTGTTTTTT

J: TRBJ2-7
D: TRBD2
size: NA
V: TRBV27
CDR3: CASSLAGGPRYYEQYF
DNA: TGTGCCAGCAGTTTAGCGGGAGGGCCGAGATACTACGAGCAGTACTTC

J: TRBJ2-7
D: NA
size: NA
V: TRBV28
CDR3: CASTSRRPPYEQYF
DNA: TGTGCCAGCACCTCCCGGAGACCACCCTACGAGCAGTACTTC

J: TRBJ1-4
D: NA
size: NA
V: TRBV5-6
CDR3: CASSGIRGNNEKLFF
DNA: TGTGCCAGCAGCGGTATACGGGGAAACAATGAAAAACTGTTTTTT

J: TRBJ2-7
D: NA
size: NA
V: TRBV6-6
CDR3: CASRETGLGYEQYF
DNA: TGTGCCAGCAGGGAGACAGGCCTAGGGTACGAGCAGTACTTC

J: TRBJ1-1
D: TRBD1
size: NA
V: TRBV7-9
CDR3: CASSIRSRGSGNTEAFF
DNA: TGTGCCAGCAGCATCCGGTCCAGGGGGAGTGGGAACACTGAAGCTTTCTTT

J: TRBJ2-3
D: NA
size: NA
V: TRBV3-1/TRBV3-2
CDR3: CASSQERLASTDTQYF
DNA: TGTGCCAGCAGCCAAGAGCGGCTAGCGTCCACAGATACGCAGTATTTT

J: TRBJ1-2
D: TRBD1
size: NA
V: TRBV20-1
CDR3: CSASTGAGYGYTF
DNA: TGCAGTGCTAGTACAGGGGCAGGCTATGGCTACACCTTC

J: TRBJ2-6
D: TRBD1
size: NA
V: TRBV10-2
CDR3: CASRLKDRGLGANVLTF
DNA: TGCGCCAGCAGATTAAAGGACAGGGGGTTGGGGGCCAACGTCCTGACTTTC

J: TRBJ2-7
D: TRBD2
size: NA
V: TRBV24-1
CDR3: CATSPEGCRTGGYEQYF
DNA: TGTGCCACCAGCCCTGAGGGATGTCGAACCGGGGGGTACGAGCAGTACTTC

J: TRBJ1-1
D: NA
size: few
V: TRBV6-5
CDR3: CASSYQGWNTEAFF
DNA: TGTGCCAGCAGTTACCAGGGGTGGAACACTGAAGCTTTCTTT